This T cell receptor beta chain was observed in a study of blood T cells in healthy people across ages. Study conclusions and caveats: Leaving the PBMCs unsorted stopped any conclusive comparison of naive versus antigen-experienced cells.

Combining a sample-barcoded 5' primer with a J-beta primer mix, a second PCR ran for about 7 to 11 cycles. A minimum of 2.5 million CDR3-containing paired-end reads was obtained for each sample. Each CDR3 protein gets one entry after TCRdb re-called the 5' RACE reads with MiXCR. Seen here are about 970,000 distinct CDR3 sequences, approximately 50% observed once, and the top ten hold about a fifth. The people who gave samples were healthy Caucasians from Russia, aged about 6 to 95. Total RNA extracted from each sample amounted to at least 6 micrograms. About this clonotype itself: Its target is not known.

Germline V gene sequence: CDR1 SGHAT, CDR2 FQNNGV. The CDR3 has 13 residues. V lost 5 bases, J lost 4 bases, and 10 bases lay in between. The sample was blood. The chain joins TRBV11-2 to TRBJ2-3; the D is unclear. The TCR comes from a woman aged 55-70 years in good health. DNA of the CDR3: TGTGCCAGCAGCCCGCTCCCGTCAGATACGCAGTATTTT. Translating it yields CASSPLPSDTQYF.